A single sample gave rise to the 17 T cell receptor beta chains below, sequenced in a study of vaccination and CD4 T cells after COVID-19. As to treatment: roughly 10-day PBMC culture with coronavirus spike peptide pools or control peptides (ViraFEST assay). Sequence data for DNA of cultured CD4+ T cells were generated by the Oncomine TCR Beta short-read assay. TCRdb re-derived calls from the PCR reads in MiXCR, one entry per CDR3 protein. The sample holds over 10,000 distinct CDR3 sequences; about 32% are singletons and the top ten take approximately 33%. Antigens for these TCRs are unknown. Specimen: CD4+ T cells from blood, cultured in vitro, collected before SARS-CoV-2 vaccination. These receptor sequences come from a human donor who received a COVID-19 vaccine.

The V call is TRBV5-5, the J call TRBJ1-6; D possibly corresponds to TRBD1 (6 bases). The CDR3 totals 14 residues. V was pared by 2 bases and J by 7 bases, with 10 bases between. Germline V gene data show CDR1 as SGHKS and CDR2 as YYEKEE (reference sequence). The CDR3 DNA sequence: TGTGCCAGCAGCTTCGGGGGCGAGAATTCACCCCTCCACTTT. This encodes CASSFGGENSPLHF.

This clonotype is medium-sized by share. The CDR3 DNA sequence: TGTGCCACCAGTGATCCGGACAGGGAGAATCAGCCCCAGCATTTT. Its protein is CATSDPDRENQPQHF. The gene calls are TRBV24-1 and TRBJ1-5, with TRBD1 matching 8 bases. The CDR3 consists of 15 residues. After removal of 3 bases from V and 4 bases from J, the junction contained 4 bases not matched to a gene. Germline-derived CDR1 and CDR2 are KGHDR and SFDVKD.

The chain couples TRBV7-2 to TRBJ2-6; no firm D call. The CDR3 covers 17 residues. V was clipped by 1 base and J by 5 bases, with 15 bases between them. Germline CDR1 SGHTA, CDR2 FQGNSA. CDR3 residues: CASSLGRASPRANVLTF. For the CDR3, the DNA is TGTGCCAGCAGCTTAGGGCGAGCCTCCCCTCGGGCCAACGTCCTGACTTTC.

The chain employs TRBV19 and TRBJ1-2; D is unresolved. V was shortened by 3 bases and J by 1 base, with 15 bases between the two germline ends. CDR1 and CDR2 from the germline V gene are LNHDA and SQIVND (reference sequence). CDR3 size: 16 residues. The CDR3 coding sequence is TGTGCCAGTAGTATCACCGACGATATGTTTAACTATGGCTACACCTTC. This encodes CASSITDDMFNYGYTF.

This chain connects TRBV27 to TRBJ1-1, with D possibly matching TRBD1 (5 bases). This CDR3 has 11 residues. V was cut by 11 bases and J by 3 bases, with 10 bases left in between. In germline, CDR1 is MNHEY, CDR2 SMNVEV (reference sequence). The CDR3 is CASWGHTEAFF. As DNA, the CDR3 is TGTGCCTCCTGGGGCCACACTGAAGCTTTCTTT.

The V call is TRBV19, the J call TRBJ2-2; D possibly uses TRBD1 or TRBD2 (5 bases each). Germline V lookup: CDR1 LNHDA, CDR2 SQIVND (reference sequence). V shed 5 bases and J shed 4 bases, with 8 bases lying between them. The CDR3 extends over 13 amino acids. The CDR3 DNA follows: TGTGCCAGTAGTGGGGGAACCACCGGGGAGCTGTTTTTT. It specifies CASSGGTTGELFF.

This clonotype was counted only a few times. The chain combines TRBV6-1 with TRBJ1-4; 9 bases fit TRBD1. Per germline, CDR1 MNHNS and CDR2 SASEGT. Trimming at V came to 6 bases and at J to 5 bases, leaving 7 bases not matched to a gene. The CDR3 spans 15 residues. The CDR3 region is CASSIQGAANEKLFF. CDR3 nucleotide sequence: TGTGCCAGCAGCATACAGGGGGCCGCAAATGAAAAACTGTTTTTT.

This clonotype was observed a handful of times. The gene calls are TRBV19 and TRBJ1-6; 7 positions agree with TRBD1. V was clipped by 9 bases and J by 4 bases; unmatched bases: 12. The CDR3 spans 16 residues. CDR1 and CDR2 from the germline V gene are LNHDA and SQIVND (reference sequence). CDR3: CASTPEGTVYNSPLHF. The DNA for the CDR3 is TGTGCCAGCACCCCCGAGGGGACAGTTTATAATTCACCCCTCCACTTT.

CDR3 amino acids: CASSTGTGGFQPQHF. As DNA, the CDR3 is TGTGCCAGTAGCACCGGGACAGGGGGCTTTCAGCCCCAGCATTTT. This chain uses TRBV19 with TRBJ1-5; 12 nucleotides match TRBD1. Germline V lookup: CDR1 LNHDA, CDR2 SQIVND (reference sequence). V lost 6 bases to trimming and J lost 6 bases; unmatched junction nucleotides: 6. The CDR3 has 15 amino acids.

The rearrangement uses TRBV7-2 and TRBJ1-3, with no clear D. Trimming cost V 0 bases and J 0 bases, with 9 bases left between them. Germline assignment: CDR1 SGHTA and CDR2 FQGNSA. The CDR3 totals 16 residues. The CDR3 coding sequence is TGTGCCAGCAGCTTAGCCGGACTGAACTCTGGAAACACCATATATTTT. Protein: CASSLAGLNSGNTIYF.

In this sample, this clonotype turned up a few times. The chain has TRBV30 and TRBJ2-3; no definite D call. There are 12 residues in the CDR3. Germline V gene lookup returns CDR1 GTSNPN and CDR2 SVGIG (reference sequence). Deletions cut 1 base from V and 5 bases from J, with 7 bases between. The CDR3 loop is CAWSESGDTQYF. In DNA, the CDR3 is TGTGCCTGGAGTGAATCGGGAGATACGCAGTATTTT.

The sample holds a few counts of this clonotype. V and J are TRBV5-1 and TRBJ1-1; TRBD1 matches at 11 bases. Unmatched junction bases numbered 11, after V lost 3 bases and J lost 4 bases. The CDR3 totals 17 residues. Germline V lookup: CDR1 SGHRS, CDR2 YFSETQ. Written as DNA, the CDR3 is TGCGCCAGCAGCTCCCGGACAGGGGGCGCAGGTAGCACTGAAGCTTTCTTT. It translates to CASSSRTGGAGSTEAFF.

The gene calls are TRBV6-5 and TRBJ2-1, with 7 bases aligning to TRBD1. With 0 bases clipped from V and 8 bases from J, the junction kept 10 bases outside the gene matches. Germline assignment: CDR1 MNHEY and CDR2 SVGAGI. The CDR3 is 16 residues long. In nucleotides, the CDR3 is TGTGCCAGCAGTTACTCGGTGACAGGGAAGGGGGATGAGCAGTTCTTC. It translates to CASSYSVTGKGDEQFF.

This chain uses TRBV4-2 with TRBJ1-2; D ambiguous. With 0 bases removed from V and 2 bases from J, the gap between germline ends came to 16 bases. Germline V gives CDR1 LGHNA, CDR2 YNFKEQ. The CDR3 totals 17 residues. CDR3 nucleotide sequence: TGTGCCAGCAGCCAAGATTGGCGGGCCAGTTTGAACTATGGCTACACCTTC. This encodes CASSQDWRASLNYGYTF.

This chain connects TRBV11-3 to TRBJ2-1, with 9 positions matching TRBD1. J gave up 9 bases and V 3 bases, and 6 bases lay outside the gene matches. This CDR3 is built from 14 residues. Germline V gene sequence: CDR1 SGHNT, CDR2 YENEEA. Written as DNA, the CDR3 is TGTGCCAGCAGCTTGGGACAGGGTTGGAGTGAGCAGTTCTTC. Encoded protein: CASSLGQGWSEQFF.

This clonotype is large (0.1 to 1%). The V call is TRBV5-1, the J call TRBJ2-7; D might be TRBD1 (6 bases). V was trimmed by 4 bases and J by 6 bases, leaving 14 bases between them. CDR1 is SGHRS and CDR2 is YFSETQ in the germline V gene. The CDR3 runs 13 residues. The CDR3 loop reads CASSVGQLGEQYF. The CDR3, as DNA: TGCGCCAGCAGCGTCGGACAGCTAGGCGAGCAGTACTTC. Full variable domain (outside the CDR3, taken from reference TRBV5-1 and TRBJ2-7): KAGVTQTPRYLIKTRGQQVTLSCSPISGHRSVSWYQQTPGQGLQFLFEYFSETQRNKGNFPGRFSGRQFSNSRSEMNVSTLELGDSALYLCASSVGQLGEQYFGPGTRLTVT.

The J gene is TRBJ2-4, the V gene TRBV20-1; 8 bases are a match to TRBD2. After removal of 1 base from V and 3 bases from J, the junction contained 8 bases not matched to a gene. The CDR3 totals 16 residues. Germline V CDR1 and CDR2: DFQATT, SNEGSKA (reference sequence). The CDR3 loop is CSARGRGVYSKNIQYF. CDR3 DNA sequence: TGCAGTGCTAGAGGGCGGGGGGTATATAGCAAAAACATTCAGTACTTC.